The 6 T cell receptor beta chains presented below share a single source sample, sequenced in a study of cytomegalovirus exposure and HLA in healthy donors. The PCR made use of 60 Vbeta and 13 Jbeta primers. This table comes from immunoSEQ multiplex PCR, and its TCRdb copy is limited to in-frame clones, with some not included. The sample consists of approximately 67,000 clones, around 87% of them appearing once. The specimen was PBMCs. The origin of the receptors is a young woman in good health and CMV-seropositive.

The J gene is TRBJ2-3, the V gene TRBV29-1, with 8 positions matching TRBD2. This CDR3 is built from 14 residues. Germline V gives CDR1 SQVTM, CDR2 ANQGSEA. The J segment lost 2 bases and the V segment lost 8 bases, leaving 9 bases of the junction unmatched. The CDR3 is CSIATSAITDTQYF. CDR3 DNA: TGCAGCATCGCGACTAGCGCTATCACAGATACGCAGTATTTT.

The chain uses TRBV27 and TRBJ1-5, with 8 bases matching TRBD1. V lost 0 bases and J lost 6; bases outside the gene matches: 7. CDR3 length: 16 residues. CDR1 is MNHEY and CDR2 is SMNVEV in the germline V gene (reference sequence). CDR3 DNA: TGTGCCAGCAGTTTATCGCAGGGGGCGCAGGGTCAGCCCCAGCATTTT. It translates to CASSLSQGAQGQPQHF.

The gene calls are TRBV6-1 and TRBJ1-2, with D possibly TRBD1 on 5 matching bases. Germline assignment: CDR1 MNHNS and CDR2 SASEGT. Between the trimmed V and J ends, which lost 5 bases and 8 bases, there was a span of 9 bases. The CDR3 length is 11 residues. The CDR3, as DNA: TGTGCCAGCAGTAGGGACTGGGGCTACACCTTC. It yields the protein CASSRDWGYTF.

The J gene is TRBJ2-1, the V gene TRBV29-1; TRBD2 aligns across 7 bases. The CDR3 extends over 14 amino acids. The V gene's germline CDR1 is SQVTM and CDR2 ANQGSEA. V gave up 5 bases and J gave up 7 bases; unmatched junction bases: 11. The CDR3 sequence: CSVSPGGYGNEQFF. The CDR3 DNA follows: TGCAGCGTTTCCCCGGGAGGCTACGGGAATGAGCAGTTCTTC.

This clone was counted once. Germline is not matched at one junction end, which may reflect a read error. The V gene is TRBV2, the J gene TRBJ1-2; D call uncertain. This CDR3 has 11 residues. Per germline, CDR1 SNHLY and CDR2 FYNNEI. CDR3 DNA: TGTGCCACCAGTCCGGACTATGGCTACACCTTC. Residues: CATSPDYGYTF.

This chain joins TRBV5-6 and TRBJ2-1, with 8 bases fitting TRBD2. V shed 4 bases and J 6 bases; nucleotides not matched to a gene: 12. Germline V gives CDR1 SGHDT, CDR2 YYEEEE. The CDR3 extends over 16 amino acids. The CDR3 nucleotides read TGTGCCAGCAGCCAGGGACTAGGGGTATTGGTCAATGAGCAGTTCTTC. Translating gives CASSQGLGVLVNEQFF.